This T cell receptor beta chain was retrieved from a study of control samples from healthy donors and cancer patients. Only in-frame clones appear in the TCRdb table, and some are missing; sequencing was by immunoSEQ multiplex PCR. The repertoire holds 120,000 or so clones, with approximately 88% as singletons. The V end was cut by 0 bases, the J end by 4 bases, with 12 bases between. CDR1 is SGHAT and CDR2 is FQNNGV in the germline V gene. The CDR3 loop spans 15 amino acids. The chain recombines TRBV11-2 with TRBJ2-5, with a tentative D call TRBD2 (6 bases). The sequencing input was PBMCs. This receptor was obtained from a woman between 55 and 75 years old with lung cancer. The CDR3, as DNA: TGTGCCAGCAGCTTAGATCCGGCGGGGATAGAGACCCAGTACTTC. Its translation: CASSLDPAGIETQYF.